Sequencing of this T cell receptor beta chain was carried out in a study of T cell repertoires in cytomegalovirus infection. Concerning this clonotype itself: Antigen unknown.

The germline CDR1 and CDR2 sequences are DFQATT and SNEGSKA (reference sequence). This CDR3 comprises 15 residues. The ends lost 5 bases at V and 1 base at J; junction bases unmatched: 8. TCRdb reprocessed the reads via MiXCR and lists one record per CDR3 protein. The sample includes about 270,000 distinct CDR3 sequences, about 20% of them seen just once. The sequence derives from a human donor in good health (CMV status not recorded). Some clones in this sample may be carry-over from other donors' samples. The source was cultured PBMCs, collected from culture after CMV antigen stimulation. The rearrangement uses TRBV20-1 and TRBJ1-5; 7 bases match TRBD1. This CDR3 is CSAPQQGLSNQPQHF. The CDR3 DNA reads TGCAGTGCTCCCCAACAGGGGCTAAGCAATCAGCCCCAGCATTTT.